These 29 T cell receptor beta chains originate from one sample sequenced in a study of graft-versus-host responses after intestinal transplantation. Here immunoSEQ multiplex PCR was the method, and the copy in TCRdb shows in-frame clones only, minus some. The sample lists over 45,000 clones, 70% to 90% seen once, with approximately 0.56% in the top ten. The antigens these receptors bind are not known. The sequencing used unstimulated CD4+ T cells sorted from spleen or lymph node cells, collected before transplant. These TCRs come from a human donor who was the organ donor for an intestinal transplant.

The chain carries TRBV7-9 and TRBJ1-2, with no clear D. The germline gives CDR1 SEHNR, CDR2 FQNEAQ (reference sequence). V was cut by 0 bases and J by 2 bases, with 7 bases left in between. This CDR3 is 14 amino acids long. The CDR3 nucleotides are TGTGCCAGCAGCTTAGCACATAAAAACTATGGCTACACCTTC. The encoded protein is CASSLAHKNYGYTF. Full variable domain (missing parts from reference TRBV7-9 and TRBJ1-2): DTGVSQNPRHKITKRGQNVTFRCDPISEHNRLYWYRQTLGQGPEFLTYFQNEAQLEKSRLLSDRFSAERPKGSFSTLEIQRTEQGDSAMYLCASSLAHKNYGYTFGSGTRLTVV.

J is TRBJ2-1 and V is TRBV14; 11 bases are shared with TRBD2. Germline CDR1 reads SGHDN; CDR2 reads FVKESK. The CDR3 has 16 residues. J was trimmed by 4 bases and V by 3 bases; bases with no gene match: 5. CDR3 in amino acids: CASSQGLADTYNEQFF. CDR3 DNA: TGTGCCAGCAGCCAGGGACTAGCGGACACATACAATGAGCAGTTCTTC.

Here the CDR3 DNA reads TGTGCCAGCAGCGCAGAGGTAGCGGGGTTCACCGGGGAGCTGTTTTTT. Protein sequence: CASSAEVAGFTGELFF. The chain uses TRBV7-3 and TRBJ2-2; the match to TRBD2 covers 8 bases. Germline V gene data show CDR1 as SGHTA and CDR2 as FQGTGA. The CDR3 covers 16 residues. After removal of 5 bases from V and 4 bases from J, the junction contained 9 bases not matched to a gene.

The chain couples TRBV7-3 to TRBJ2-1; 12 nucleotides match TRBD2. The CDR3 is 23 amino acids. J gave up 2 bases and V 1 base, and 21 bases lay outside the gene matches. Looked up from germline, CDR1 is SGHTA and CDR2 is FQGTGA. The CDR3 coding sequence is TGTGCCAGCAGCTTAAAGACTAGCGGGAGTCGCTTCAATTTAAATCGGGCCTACAATGAGCAGTTCTTC. Encoded protein: CASSLKTSGSRFNLNRAYNEQFF.

The CDR3 is CSVGGGRETQYF. The CDR3 DNA reads TGCAGCGTTGGCGGGGGCCGGGAGACCCAGTACTTC. The chain employs TRBV29-1 and TRBJ2-5; weak D call: TRBD2 (7 bases). Germline CDR1 and CDR2: SQVTM and ANQGSEA. This CDR3 comprises 12 residues. V was shortened by 4 bases and J by 5 bases, with 11 bases between the two germline ends.

The table lists this clone with a count of one. The V and J genes are TRBV7-2 and TRBJ1-3; possibly TRBD1 for D (5 bases). The CDR3 is made up of 14 amino acids. Between the trimmed V and J ends, which lost 5 bases and 0 bases, there was a span of 8 bases. Germline V CDR1 and CDR2: SGHTA, FQGNSA. Here the CDR3 DNA reads TGTGCCAGCAGCATTCAGGGCTCTGGAAACACCATATATTTT. This codes for CASSIQGSGNTIYF.

The chain recombines TRBV19 with TRBJ2-7, with 10 bases fitting TRBD2. V shed 8 bases and J 9 bases; nucleotides not matched to a gene: 13. This CDR3 is 14 amino acids long. CDR1 is LNHDA, CDR2 SQIVND, per germline (reference sequence). DNA of the CDR3: TGTGCCAGTGCCTCTGGTACTAGCGGGACGCCGCAGTACTTC. Protein product: CASASGTSGTPQYF.

A single count supports this clone. The CDR3 DNA reads TGTGCCAGCAGCGCTGGAGCCACCGGAGTCACAGATACGCAGTATTTT. Amino acids: CASSAGATGVTDTQYF. V usage is TRBV7-9 and J usage is TRBJ2-3; D gene unclear. V lost 5 bases and J lost 2, with 17 bases in between. Germline CDR1 is SEHNR and CDR2 is FQNEAQ (reference sequence). This CDR3 comprises 16 residues. The full variable domain, its missing parts supplied by reference TRBV7-9 and TRBJ2-3, is DTGVSQNPRHKITKRGQNVTFRCDPISEHNRLYWYRQTLGQGPEFLTYFQNEAQLEKSRLLSDRFSAERPKGSFSTLEIQRTEQGDSAMYLCASSAGATGVTDTQYFGPGTRLTVL.

The chain uses TRBV6-6 and TRBJ1-5; TRBD1 matches 8 bases. The CDR3 is made up of 16 amino acids. The V and J ends lost 0 bases and 3 bases, in that order; junction bases with no gene match: 4. Germline V lookup: CDR1 MNHNY, CDR2 SVGAGI (reference sequence). CDR3 amino acids: CASSYSDRGHNQPQHF. The CDR3 DNA is TGTGCCAGCAGTTACTCCGACAGGGGTCACAATCAGCCCCAGCATTTT.

The chain uses TRBV15 and TRBJ1-4, with 9 positions matching TRBD1. Germline V lookup: CDR1 LNHNV, CDR2 YYDKDF (reference sequence). V dropped 4 bases and J dropped 7; count of bases not matched to a gene: 4. The CDR3 covers 14 residues. CDR3 residues: CATSKDRGGEKLFF. Written as DNA, the CDR3 is TGTGCCACCAGCAAGGACAGGGGTGGTGAAAAACTGTTTTTT. The full variable domain, its missing parts supplied by reference TRBV15 and TRBJ1-4, is DAMVIQNPRYQVTQFGKPVTLSCSQTLNHNVMYWYQQKSSQAPKLLFHYYDKDFNNEADTPDNFQSRRPNTSFCFLDIRSPGLGDTAMYLCATSKDRGGEKLFFGSGTQLSVL.

The rearrangement links TRBV5-1 to TRBJ2-5, with D possibly matching TRBD2 (5 bases). V dropped 6 bases and J dropped 5 bases, with 17 bases sitting between them. Germline assignment: CDR1 SGHRS and CDR2 YFSETQ. The CDR3 is 14 residues long. CDR3 sequence reads: CASNPGSGWETQYF. The CDR3, as DNA: TGCGCCAGCAACCCCGGTTCGGGGTGGGAGACCCAGTACTTC. The variable domain in full, completed from reference TRBV5-1 and TRBJ2-5, reads KAGVTQTPRYLIKTRGQQVTLSCSPISGHRSVSWYQQTPGQGLQFLFEYFSETQRNKGNFPGRFSGRQFSNSRSEMNVSTLELGDSALYLCASNPGSGWETQYFGPGTRLLVL.

The V and J genes are TRBV4-3 and TRBJ1-4, with 8 bases aligning to TRBD1. CDR1 and CDR2 (germline): LGHNA, YSLEER. Trimming took 1 base from V and 8 from J; bases not matched to a gene: 9. CDR3 size: 16 residues. The CDR3 sequence is CASSQAGGADEEKLFF. The DNA for the CDR3 is TGCGCCAGCAGCCAAGCAGGGGGCGCGGATGAGGAAAAACTGTTTTTT.

The chain recombines TRBV28 with TRBJ2-1; TRBD2 agrees at 10 bases. J gave up 13 bases and V 9 bases, and 15 bases lay outside the gene matches. Germline V gives CDR1 MDHEN, CDR2 SYDVKM. The length of the CDR3 is 14 residues. Here the CDR3 reads CASTSSGSRGVQFF. CDR3 DNA sequence: TGTGCCAGTACCTCTAGCGGGAGCAGAGGGGTCCAGTTCTTC.

J is TRBJ2-7 and V is TRBV4-3; 10 nucleotides line up with TRBD2. V lost 1 base to trimming and J lost 6 bases; unmatched junction nucleotides: 12. The germline V gene encodes CDR1 LGHNA and CDR2 YSLEER. CDR3 length: 17 amino acids. This chain's CDR3 is CASSQGSAGGYSAEQYF. The CDR3 DNA sequence: TGCGCCAGCAGCCAAGGTTCAGCGGGGGGGTACTCCGCCGAGCAGTACTTC.

The CDR3, as DNA: TGTGCCAGCAGACAGGGACAGATTAACACTGAAGCTTTCTTT. Its translation: CASRQGQINTEAFF. This chain connects TRBV6-5 to TRBJ1-1; 7 positions match TRBD1. The CDR3 has 14 amino acids. With 6 bases clipped from V and 2 bases from J, the junction kept 6 bases outside the gene matches. CDR1 and CDR2 from the germline V gene are MNHEY and SVGAGI.

The CDR3 nucleotides read TGTGCCATCCCCCGAGACACGTCAAGCTACGAGCAGTACTTC. Amino acid sequence: CAIPRDTSSYEQYF. This chain connects TRBV6-1 to TRBJ2-7; D remains ambiguous. From germline, CDR1 is MNHNS and CDR2 SASEGT. The CDR3 has 14 residues. V was pared by 10 bases and J by 3 bases, with 19 bases between.

The J gene is TRBJ2-2, the V gene TRBV5-5; D might be TRBD1 (6 bases). Per the germline V gene, CDR1 is SGHKS and CDR2 is YYEKEE (reference sequence). CDR3 size: 16 residues. The V gene lost 5 bases and the J gene lost 0 bases, with 14 bases spanning the gap. CDR3: CASSITTGTNTGELFF. DNA for the CDR3: TGTGCCAGCAGTATTACGACAGGAACGAACACCGGGGAGCTGTTTTTT.

This chain joins TRBV5-1 and TRBJ2-7, with TRBD2 identical over 12 bases. The CDR3 is made up of 15 amino acids. Trimming removed 0 bases from V and 4 bases from J; junction bases left unmatched: 2. The germline V gene has CDR1 SGHRS and CDR2 YFSETQ. Here the CDR3 DNA reads TGCGCCAGCAGCTTGGGGACTAGCGGGGAATACGAGCAGTACTTC. Translating it yields CASSLGTSGEYEQYF.

The chain couples TRBV28 to TRBJ2-1, with D possibly being TRBD2 (5 bases). Germline assignment: CDR1 MDHEN and CDR2 SYDVKM. Trimming stripped 5 bases from V and 7 bases from J, with 18 bases between. The CDR3 totals 15 residues. The CDR3 here is CASSNQVLRGNEQFF. The CDR3 coding sequence is TGTGCCAGCAGTAATCAGGTCCTTCGGGGAAATGAGCAGTTCTTC.

The chain couples TRBV19 to TRBJ2-1, with a weak D call TRBD1 (6 bases). Germline V gives CDR1 LNHDA, CDR2 SQIVND (reference sequence). The CDR3 sequence is 11 residues long. Deletions cut 10 bases from V and 8 bases from J, with 12 bases between. The CDR3 DNA is TGTGCCACCCGGTGGGGGCATGAGCAGTTCTTC. Protein: CATRWGHEQFF.

The V gene is TRBV13, the J gene TRBJ2-2; TRBD2 matches at 11 bases. Germline V CDR1 and CDR2: PRHDT, FYEKMQ (reference sequence). Germline trimming cut 5 bases from V and 5 bases from J; bases unmatched to any gene: 4. CDR3 length equals 15 residues. This CDR3 reads CASSGRTSGTGELFF. Written as DNA, the CDR3 is TGTGCCAGCAGCGGCAGGACTAGCGGGACCGGGGAGCTGTTTTTT.

The CDR3 sequence: CASSSSGRATGELFF. CDR3 sequence (DNA): TGTGCCAGCAGCTCCAGCGGGAGGGCCACCGGGGAGCTGTTTTTT. This chain joins TRBV5-6 and TRBJ2-2; 10 bases are shared with TRBD2. Germline assignment: CDR1 SGHDT and CDR2 YYEEEE. The ends lost 3 bases at V and 4 bases at J; junction bases unmatched: 3. The CDR3 is 15 amino acids. Full variable domain (outside the CDR3, taken from reference TRBV5-6 and TRBJ2-2): DAGVTQSPTHLIKTRGQQVTLRCSPKSGHDTVSWYQQALGQGPQFIFQYYEEEERQRGNFPDRFSGHQFPNYSSELNVNALLLGDSALYLCASSSSGRATGELFFGEGSRLTVL.

The chain employs TRBV29-1 and TRBJ2-2; a possible D gene is TRBD2 (6 bases). V was clipped by 4 bases and J by 7 bases, with 10 bases between them. The germline V gene has CDR1 SQVTM and CDR2 ANQGSEA. The CDR3 has 12 residues. In DNA, the CDR3 is TGCAGCGTTGCGGAGGGTAACGGGGAGCTGTTTTTT. This sequence encodes CSVAEGNGELFF.

V gene TRBV18 combines with J gene TRBJ2-5; 10 bases align to TRBD2. Germline trimming cut 3 bases from V and 5 bases from J; bases unmatched to any gene: 0. The CDR3 is made up of 13 amino acids. The V gene's germline CDR1 is KGHSH and CDR2 LQKENI. The CDR3, as DNA: TGTGCCAGCTCACCGACTAGCGGGGAGACCCAGTACTTC. Amino acid sequence: CASSPTSGETQYF.

This clone was picked up a small number of times. The chain has TRBV30 and TRBJ1-3; D remains ambiguous. The V end lost 3 bases, the J end lost 8 bases, and 11 bases lay between the germline ends. From germline, CDR1 is GTSNPN and CDR2 SVGIG (reference sequence). This CDR3 region has 12 residues. DNA for the CDR3: TGTGCCTGGAGCCCCTTGAGTGACACCATATATTTT. Encoded protein: CAWSPLSDTIYF.

V gene TRBV7-9 combines with J gene TRBJ2-7; 8 bases align to TRBD1. The germline gives CDR1 SEHNR, CDR2 FQNEAQ (reference sequence). After removal of 5 bases from V and 7 bases from J, the junction contained 10 bases not matched to a gene. This CDR3 is built from 14 residues. Here the CDR3 reads CASSPPDRAREQYF. The DNA for the CDR3 is TGTGCCAGCAGCCCCCCGGACAGGGCTAGGGAGCAGTACTTC. The full variable domain, in which reference TRBV7-9 and TRBJ2-7 provide the parts outside the CDR3, is DTGVSQNPRHKITKRGQNVTFRCDPISEHNRLYWYRQTLGQGPEFLTYFQNEAQLEKSRLLSDRFSAERPKGSFSTLEIQRTEQGDSAMYLCASSPPDRAREQYFGPGTRLTVT.

The V gene is TRBV5-4, the J gene TRBJ2-1; 8 nucleotides align to TRBD2. J gave up 4 bases and V 2 bases, and 2 bases lay outside the gene matches. There are 14 residues in the CDR3. CDR1 is SGHNT and CDR2 is YYREEE in the germline V gene (reference sequence). CDR3 amino acids: CASSFTSGYNEQFF. The CDR3, as DNA: TGTGCCAGCAGCTTTACTAGCGGTTACAATGAGCAGTTCTTC.

This chain links TRBV27 with TRBJ2-5; 10 bases line up with TRBD2. The CDR3 is 14 residues long. The germline V gene has CDR1 MNHEY and CDR2 SMNVEV (reference sequence). The ends lost 0 bases at V and 6 bases at J; junction bases unmatched: 1. The CDR3 is CASSLSLAGKTQYF. The CDR3 nucleotides are TGTGCCAGCAGTTTATCACTAGCGGGGAAGACCCAGTACTTC.

The rearrangement joins TRBV6-5 to TRBJ1-1; unclear D gene. V was cut by 5 bases and J by 0 bases, with 10 bases left in between. The CDR3 totals 14 residues. Germline V gene data show CDR1 as MNHEY and CDR2 as SVGAGI. This CDR3 reads CASSAQDMNTEAFF. The DNA of the CDR3 is TGTGCCAGCAGTGCCCAGGATATGAACACTGAAGCTTTCTTT.